A selection of T cell receptor beta chains follows, all from one sample in a study of blood T cell repertoires in COVID-19. Sequenced by immunoSEQ multiplex PCR; TCRdb stores in-frame clones only, minus some. The sample lists nearly 350,000 clones; around 90% were seen once. The sample comprised peripheral blood. All receptors derive from a woman in her late teens or twenties who had recovered from COVID-19. Both conserved end residues are part of each CDR3. The D gene is left open where the match is weak.

j_gene,v_gene,d_gene,CDR3aa,CDR3nt
TRBJ1-6,TRBV27,.,CASSLAGSSYNSPLHF,TGTGCCAGCAGTTTAGCGGGGTCCTCTTATAATTCACCCCTCCACTTT
TRBJ2-3,TRBV15,.,CATSRDLRDTDTQYF,TGTGCCACCAGCAGAGATTTGCGGGACACAGATACGCAGTATTTT
TRBJ2-6,TRBV9,TRBD2,CASSGTSGFSGANVLTF,TGTGCCAGCAGCGGGACTAGCGGCTTCTCTGGGGCCAACGTCCTGACTTTC
TRBJ1-1,TRBV18,TRBD1,CASSPIKQGVMNTEAFF,TGTGCCAGCTCACCGATCAAACAGGGGGTGATGAACACTGAAGCTTTCTTT
TRBJ1-4,TRBV5-1,.,CASSLAGTTGINEKLFF,TGCGCCAGCAGCTTGGCCGGGACGACAGGAATTAATGAAAAACTGTTTTTT
TRBJ2-3,TRBV19,TRBD1,CASSWRTGVSTDTQYF,TGTGCCAGTAGTTGGAGGACAGGAGTAAGCACAGATACGCAGTATTTT
TRBJ2-3,TRBV20-1,.,CSASGPAVDTQYF,TGCAGTGCTAGTGGGCCGGCGGTAGATACGCAGTATTTT
TRBJ1-2,TRBV9,.,CASTPHPDRASYGYTF,TGTGCCAGCACCCCTCATCCAGACAGAGCCTCGTATGGCTACACCTTC
TRBJ2-2,TRBV7-9,.,CARLRVTDTRERNTGELFF,TGTGCCCGTTTAAGAGTTACGGACACAAGGGAACGGAACACCGGGGAGCTGTTTTTT
TRBJ1-6,TRBV6-5,TRBD1,CAKGAGYNSPLHF,TGTGCCAAGGGGGCAGGATACAATTCACCCCTCCACTTT